This record concerns one TCR beta chain sequence. Its antigen remains unknown. The sample comes from a study of T-cell memory formation after mild COVID-19. For the study at large: Largely, the TCR clusters proved donor specific. Overall study findings and caveats: Clones that contracted clustered mainly in CM and EM if CD4+ and in EMRA if CD8+. From day 15 to 85, contracting clones were balanced between CD4 and CD8, whereas later expanders leaned toward CD4+.

TCRdb fed the 5' RACE reads into MiXCR, producing one record per CDR3 protein. The sample shows about 270,000 distinct CDR3 sequences, 15% to 20% of them seen only once. Trimming left V 6 bases short and J 7 bases short, with 13 bases between. Germline V gene sequence: CDR1 SNHLY, CDR2 FYNNEI. The CDR3 is made up of 13 amino acids. The receptor's source is a man aged 18 to 30 who had mild COVID-19 (a few samples of this study predate the infection). Cell type and time point are not known. The sample comprised PBMCs or a T cell subset sorted from them (not recorded which). The chain carries TRBV2 and TRBJ2-1, with TRBD1 as a possible D gene (7 bases). The CDR3 coding sequence is TGTGCCAGCAGAGACAGGGCGGGAAATGAGCAGTTCTTC. Translating it yields CASRDRAGNEQFF.